A selection of T cell receptor beta chains follows, all from one sample in a study of OX40 agonist ivuxolimab in advanced cancers. Profiled with immunoSEQ multiplex PCR; TCRdb holds only in-frame clones, not every one. Of 75,000 to 100,000 clones in the sample, approximately 84% are singletons; the top ten hold around 5%. The sequences come from CD4+ or CD8+ T cells sorted from blood, collected in a trial of the OX40 agonist ivuxolimab. The receptors here all came from an adult with an advanced solid tumor such as melanoma, head and neck, liver or kidney cancer. CDR3s include the opening cysteine and the closing phenylalanine or tryptophan. The order of the fields is J gene, clone size, D gene, V gene, CDR3 protein, CDR3 DNA. The D gene is left open where the match is weak. Clone size is given for some rows only: seen once, a few or many times, or a class if the clone is expanded.

j_call: TRBJ2-5; clone_size: -; d_call: TRBD1; v_call: TRBV5-1; cdr3_aa: CASSLDRGRVETQYF; cdr3_nt: TGCGCCAGCAGCTTGGACAGGGGGCGCGTGGAGACCCAGTACTTC
j_call: TRBJ2-7; clone_size: -; d_call: TRBD2; v_call: TRBV18; cdr3_aa: CASSPKQAGAPLNEQYF; cdr3_nt: TGTGCCAGCTCACCGAAACAAGCGGGGGCCCCTCTCAACGAGCAGTACTTC
j_call: TRBJ1-5; clone_size: -; d_call: -; v_call: TRBV5-6; cdr3_aa: CASSYWEFNQPQHF; cdr3_nt: TGTGCCAGCAGCTATTGGGAATTCAATCAGCCCCAGCATTTT
j_call: TRBJ2-7; clone_size: -; d_call: -; v_call: TRBV7-2; cdr3_aa: CASSLAELTYEQYF; cdr3_nt: TGTGCCAGCAGCTTAGCAGAGCTTACCTACGAGCAGTACTTC
j_call: TRBJ1-4; clone_size: few; d_call: TRBD1; v_call: TRBV28; cdr3_aa: CASRVEDRGNEKLFF; cdr3_nt: TGTGCCAGCAGAGTTGAAGACAGGGGTAATGAAAAACTGTTTTTT
j_call: TRBJ2-7; clone_size: -; d_call: TRBD1; v_call: TRBV7-9; cdr3_aa: CASSYPGTGGTDEQYF; cdr3_nt: TGTGCCAGCAGCTACCCCGGGACAGGGGGCACCGACGAGCAGTACTTC
j_call: TRBJ1-3; clone_size: once; d_call: -; v_call: TRBV7-8; cdr3_aa: CASSLARWASGNTIYF; cdr3_nt: TGTGCCAGCAGCTTAGCGAGATGGGCCTCTGGAAACACCATATATTTT
j_call: TRBJ2-1; clone_size: -; d_call: -; v_call: TRBV19; cdr3_aa: CASSTFAGPTYNEQFF; cdr3_nt: TGTGCCAGTAGTACCTTTGCGGGACCTACCTACAATGAGCAGTTCTTC
j_call: TRBJ1-2; clone_size: -; d_call: -; v_call: TRBV4-2; cdr3_aa: CASSQVDSNYGYTF; cdr3_nt: TGTGCCAGCAGCCAAGTAGACAGTAACTATGGCTACACCTTC
j_call: TRBJ2-1; clone_size: -; d_call: TRBD1; v_call: TRBV7-3; cdr3_aa: CASSLTERQGVPSSYNEQFF; cdr3_nt: TGTGCCAGCAGCTTAACGGAGAGACAGGGGGTCCCCAGCTCCTACAATGAGCAGTTCTTC
j_call: TRBJ1-5; clone_size: -; d_call: -; v_call: TRBV7-8; cdr3_aa: CASSLGAGYYSNQPQHF; cdr3_nt: TGTGCCAGCAGCTTAGGGGCAGGTTATTATAGCAATCAGCCCCAGCATTTT
j_call: TRBJ1-2; clone_size: -; d_call: -; v_call: TRBV28; cdr3_aa: CASSFIGRQGYTF; cdr3_nt: TGTGCCAGCAGTTTCATAGGACGTCAAGGCTACACCTTC
j_call: TRBJ1-1; clone_size: -; d_call: -; v_call: TRBV6-6; cdr3_aa: CASSEGQNTEAFF; cdr3_nt: TGTGCCAGCAGCGAGGGACAGAACACTGAAGCTTTCTTT
j_call: TRBJ2-7; clone_size: -; d_call: -; v_call: TRBV9; cdr3_aa: CASSVGSQSYEQYF; cdr3_nt: TGTGCCAGCAGCGTAGGAAGTCAGTCCTACGAGCAGTACTTC
j_call: TRBJ2-3; clone_size: -; d_call: -; v_call: TRBV7-9; cdr3_aa: CASSLARGGTDTQYF; cdr3_nt: TGTGCCAGCAGCTTAGCAAGGGGGGGCACAGATACGCAGTATTTT
j_call: TRBJ2-7; clone_size: -; d_call: TRBD1; v_call: TRBV19; cdr3_aa: CASKGDRGYEQYF; cdr3_nt: TGTGCCAGTAAGGGGGACAGGGGATACGAGCAGTACTTC
j_call: TRBJ1-1; clone_size: -; d_call: -; v_call: TRBV7-2; cdr3_aa: CASSLTGGGSTEAFF; cdr3_nt: TGTGCCAGCAGCTTAACCGGGGGGGGTAGCACTGAAGCTTTCTTT
j_call: TRBJ1-4; clone_size: once; d_call: -; v_call: TRBV30; cdr3_aa: CAWSRGKTEEKLFF; cdr3_nt: TGTGCCTGGAGTCGGGGAAAAACGGAAGAAAAACTGTTTTTT
j_call: TRBJ2-7; clone_size: -; d_call: -; v_call: TRBV6-6; cdr3_aa: CASSYSIAESYEQYF; cdr3_nt: TGTGCCAGCAGTTACTCGATTGCGGAATCCTACGAGCAGTACTTC
j_call: TRBJ1-5; clone_size: -; d_call: -; v_call: TRBV10-2; cdr3_aa: CASSDSFQPQHF; cdr3_nt: TGCGCCAGCAGTGATAGCTTCCAGCCCCAGCATTTT
j_call: TRBJ2-6; clone_size: -; d_call: TRBD1; v_call: TRBV7-9; cdr3_aa: CASSSRQGTPSSGANVLTF; cdr3_nt: TGTGCCAGCAGCTCGAGACAGGGGACGCCAAGCTCTGGGGCCAACGTCCTGACTTTC
j_call: TRBJ1-3; clone_size: -; d_call: -; v_call: TRBV4-1; cdr3_aa: CASSKTQGIGDTIYF; cdr3_nt: TGCGCCAGCAGCAAGACCCAGGGAATCGGGGACACCATATATTTT
j_call: TRBJ1-4; clone_size: -; d_call: -; v_call: TRBV15; cdr3_aa: CATSRHRGEKLFF; cdr3_nt: TGTGCCACCAGCAGGCATAGGGGTGAAAAACTGTTTTTT
j_call: TRBJ2-5; clone_size: -; d_call: TRBD1; v_call: TRBV5-1; cdr3_aa: CASSSGGAETQYF; cdr3_nt: TGCGCCAGCAGCTCAGGGGGCGCAGAGACCCAGTACTTC
j_call: TRBJ2-3; clone_size: -; d_call: -; v_call: TRBV29-1; cdr3_aa: CGTPGGSSTDTQYF; cdr3_nt: TGCGGAACCCCGGGGGGCAGTAGCACAGATACGCAGTATTTT
j_call: TRBJ2-1; clone_size: -; d_call: -; v_call: TRBV6-1; cdr3_aa: CASSEDFRITYNEQFF; cdr3_nt: TGTGCCAGCAGTGAAGACTTCAGAATTACATACAATGAGCAGTTCTTC
j_call: TRBJ1-4; clone_size: -; d_call: TRBD1; v_call: TRBV19; cdr3_aa: CASSTTTGKNEKLFF; cdr3_nt: TGTGCCAGTAGTACCACGACAGGGAAAAATGAAAAACTGTTTTTT
j_call: TRBJ2-3; clone_size: -; d_call: -; v_call: TRBV9; cdr3_aa: CASSARYSTDTQYF; cdr3_nt: TGTGCCAGCAGCGCCCGCTACAGCACAGATACGCAGTATTTT
j_call: TRBJ2-5; clone_size: -; d_call: TRBD2; v_call: TRBV2; cdr3_aa: CASRDFEFSGHYETQYF; cdr3_nt: TGTGCCAGCAGGGACTTTGAATTTAGCGGGCACTATGAGACCCAGTACTTC
j_call: TRBJ2-3; clone_size: -; d_call: TRBD2; v_call: TRBV19; cdr3_aa: CASSILAGAVDTQYF; cdr3_nt: TGTGCCAGTAGTATACTAGCGGGAGCGGTAGATACGCAGTATTTT
j_call: TRBJ2-1; clone_size: -; d_call: -; v_call: TRBV5-6; cdr3_aa: CASSPTARVYNEQFF; cdr3_nt: TGTGCCAGCAGCCCTACTGCCCGGGTATACAATGAGCAGTTCTTC
j_call: TRBJ1-1; clone_size: -; d_call: -; v_call: TRBV5-6; cdr3_aa: CASSNVFLRGNTEAFF; cdr3_nt: TGTGCCAGCAGCAATGTGTTTCTACGGGGGAACACTGAAGCTTTCTTT
j_call: TRBJ1-2; clone_size: few; d_call: -; v_call: TRBV9; cdr3_aa: CASSPGGTWYYGYTF; cdr3_nt: TGTGCCAGCTCGCCCGGCGGGACTTGGTACTATGGCTACACCTTC
j_call: TRBJ2-2; clone_size: -; d_call: TRBD1; v_call: TRBV7-6; cdr3_aa: CASSLVSGGNTGELFF; cdr3_nt: TGTGCCAGCAGCTTAGTCTCAGGGGGCAACACCGGGGAGCTGTTTTTT